The TCR beta chain described here comes from a study of immune evolution from preneoplasia to lung adenocarcinoma. The germline gives CDR1 GTSNPN, CDR2 SVGIG (reference sequence). V lost 5 bases, J lost 5 bases, and 15 bases lay in between. This CDR3 has 13 amino acids. This table comes from immunoSEQ multiplex PCR, and its TCRdb copy is limited to in-frame clones, with some not included. The sample includes 9,300 or so clones, roughly 76% of them seen just once. Study-level findings and limits: Normal lung had highest clonality; later lesions appeared denser, more diverse.

On this clone itself: Antigen unknown.

This chain uses TRBV30 with TRBJ2-5; tentatively, D is TRBD2 (6 bases). This receptor was identified in an older donor with lung adenocarcinoma. The sequencing sample was made of FFPE minimally invasive lung adenocarcinoma tissue. The CDR3 nucleotides read TGTGCCTGGGACCCGGGAGTACGGGAGACCCAGTACTTC. Protein product: CAWDPGVRETQYF.